This T cell receptor beta chain is from a study of vaccination effects on CD4 cells after COVID-19 (dated 2022 in TCRdb). About the study as a whole: In the ViraFEST assay, PBMC were stimulated with viral peptide pools, and antigen-specific CD4+ T cell clonotypes were then identified by expansion using TCR sequencing. Three convalescent patients were sampled early (day +14) and late (day +241, +227, +161 respectively) after vaccination. Across the study, the median time from the second dose to post-vaccine sampling was 72 days (range 14 to 241). Around 2.1 million PBMC per well were cultured with about 10 ug/ml peptides in IMDM containing approximately 4.5% human AB serum, about 10 IU/ml IL-2 and gentamicin. The study compared SARS-CoV-2 spike-specific CD4+ TCR repertoires before and after mRNA vaccination in COVID-19 convalescent patients and infection-naive vaccine recipients. A total of more than 8 COVID-19 convalescent patients and a handful of SARS-CoV-2-naive healthy vaccine recipients were included in the full study. Cultures from other donors in the study were sequenced with the Oncomine TCR Beta short-read assay on an Illumina iSeq 100.

After around 10 days of culture, CD4+ T cells were isolated with the EasySep CD4+ T cell isolation kit. Convalescent patients had PCR-confirmed SARS-CoV-2 infection between March and December 2020, before Alpha, Beta and Delta variants emerged in the United States. Each participant got two doses of an mRNA SARS-CoV-2 vaccine, either BNT162b2 or mRNA-1273. Half of the culture medium was replaced with fresh IL-2-containing medium on days 3 and 7. Each peptide stimulation condition was cultured in triplicate wells unless otherwise noted. PBMC were separated from whole blood using Ficoll-Paque Plus gradient centrifugation and were then either cryopreserved at -140C or used fresh. The QIAamp micro DNA kit was used to extract genomic DNA from the cultured CD4+ T cells. To note about this clone: Its antigen is not yet known. It has no much larger one-base neighbor in the sample; base qualities were not kept.

Here is what the overall study found, with its caveats: Only a small number of convalescent patients were included, and no early post-infection timepoints were available, which limited the study. For convalescent patients, new clones induced by the vaccine made up most of the post-vaccine spike-reactive repertoire, and these new clones were largely distinct from the clones induced by infection. At late post-vaccination timepoints, both infection-induced and vaccine-induced clones showed marked clonal contraction, consistent with waning T cell responses.

Libraries were built with the immunoSEQ multiplex PCR assay. DNA from the CD4+ T cells that had been cultured and isolated underwent TCR beta CDR3 sequencing. The original methods were these. The analysis removed non-productive TCR sequences, trimmed reads to the CDR3 region, and retained only CDR3s that were 7 or more amino acids long. Antigen-specific clonotypes were identified with the MANAFEST web app by comparing expansion in peptide wells against reference cultures. To count as positive, a clone had to show expansion at FDR<0.05 compared with the reference and with all other wells, an odds ratio above 5, and a frequency above 0.1% in two replicate wells. Clonotypes significantly expanded in SARS-CoV-2 spike wells and in at least one common cold coronavirus spike condition were defined as cross-reactive. Levenshtein distance calculated with the stringdist R package was used to assess CDR3 similarity, and unrooted trees were constructed with ape in R 3.6.1. The table was pulled from immuneACCESS by TCRdb, which kept in-frame rearrangements only. Such tables lose some clones; where checked, under half of the loss comes from unresolved V genes, and the rest has no known cause. V and J calls and clone size are those listed in that table; D and trimming were worked out from the DNA. The sample includes tens of thousands of clones, with 76% observed a single time. The ten top clones hold about 3.7% of the sample.

The specimen comprised CD4+ T cells from PBMCs cultured without peptide, sampled after COVID-19 vaccination. The origin of this receptor is a human donor who had a prior SARS-CoV-2 infection.

The CDR3 has the sequence CASSSSGGRSSYNEQFF. In nucleotides, the sequence is TGTGCCAGCAGCTCTAGCGGGGGCCGAAGCTCCTACAATGAGCAGTTCTTC. The sequence joins TRBV3-1 (or the pseudogene TRBV3-2) to TRBJ2-1; the central 10 bases match TRBD2. Germline trimming amounts to 5 bases on V and 0 bases on J, with 7 as the count of junction bases outside the gene matches. There are 17 amino acids in the CDR3, from cysteine to phenylalanine inclusive. CDR3 DNA is the only sequence kept; it has 51 bases, read in frame from the first base. The germline V gene (reference sequence) provides CDR1 LGHDT and CDR2 YNNKEL.